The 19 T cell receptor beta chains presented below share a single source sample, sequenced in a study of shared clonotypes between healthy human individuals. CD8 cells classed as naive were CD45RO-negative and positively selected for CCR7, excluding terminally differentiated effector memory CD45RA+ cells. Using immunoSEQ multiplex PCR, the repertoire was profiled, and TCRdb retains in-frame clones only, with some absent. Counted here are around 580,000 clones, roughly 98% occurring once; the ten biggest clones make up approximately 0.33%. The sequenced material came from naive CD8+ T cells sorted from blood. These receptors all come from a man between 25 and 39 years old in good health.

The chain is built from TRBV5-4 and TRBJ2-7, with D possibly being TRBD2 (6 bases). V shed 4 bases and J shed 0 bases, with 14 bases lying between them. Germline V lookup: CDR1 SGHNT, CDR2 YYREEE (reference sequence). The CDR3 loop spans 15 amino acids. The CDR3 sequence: CASSRYSGNSYEQYF. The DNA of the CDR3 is TGTGCCAGCAGCCGTTATAGCGGAAACTCCTACGAGCAGTACTTC.

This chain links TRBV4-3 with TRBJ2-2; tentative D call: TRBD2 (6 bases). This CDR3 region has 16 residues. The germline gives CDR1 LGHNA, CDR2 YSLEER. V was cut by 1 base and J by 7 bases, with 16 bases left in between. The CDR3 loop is CASSQVVGGRGGELFF. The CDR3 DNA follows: TGCGCCAGCAGCCAAGTAGTGGGAGGCCGGGGCGGGGAGCTGTTTTTT.

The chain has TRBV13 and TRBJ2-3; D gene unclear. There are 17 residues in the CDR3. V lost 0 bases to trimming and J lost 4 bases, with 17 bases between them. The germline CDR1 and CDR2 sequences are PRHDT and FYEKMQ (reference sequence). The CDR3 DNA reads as TGTGCCAGCAGCTTAGGGACCCCAGAGGTACTCCCAGATACGCAGTATTTT. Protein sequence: CASSLGTPEVLPDTQYF.

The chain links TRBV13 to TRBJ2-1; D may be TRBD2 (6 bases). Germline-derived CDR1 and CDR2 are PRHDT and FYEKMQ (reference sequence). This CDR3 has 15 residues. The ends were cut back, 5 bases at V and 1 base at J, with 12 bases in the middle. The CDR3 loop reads CASSPQTRSYNEQFF. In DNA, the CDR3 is TGTGCCAGCAGCCCACAGACTAGGTCCTACAATGAGCAGTTCTTC.

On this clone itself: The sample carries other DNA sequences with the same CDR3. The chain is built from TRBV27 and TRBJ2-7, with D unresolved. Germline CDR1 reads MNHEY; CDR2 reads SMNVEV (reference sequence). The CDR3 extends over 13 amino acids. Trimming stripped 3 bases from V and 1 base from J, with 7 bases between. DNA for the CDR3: TGTGCCAGCAGTTTGGGCAGATCCTACGAGCAGTACTTC. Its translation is CASSLGRSYEQYF.

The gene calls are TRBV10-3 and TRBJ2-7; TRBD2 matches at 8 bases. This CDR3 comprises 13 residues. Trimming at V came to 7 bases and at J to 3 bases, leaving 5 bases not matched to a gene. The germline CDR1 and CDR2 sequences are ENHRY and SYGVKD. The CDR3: CAITSGGGYEQYF. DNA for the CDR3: TGTGCCATCACAAGCGGGGGTGGCTACGAGCAGTACTTC.

Here the CDR3 DNA reads TGTGCCACCAGCGCTGGCGCGGGACAGTTTTACGAGCAGTACTTC. Encoded protein: CATSAGAGQFYEQYF. The chain combines TRBV15 with TRBJ2-7, with D tentatively TRBD1 (7 bases). V dropped 5 bases and J dropped 4 bases, with 18 bases sitting between them. The CDR3 has 15 amino acids. The germline V gene has CDR1 LNHNV and CDR2 YYDKDF (reference sequence).

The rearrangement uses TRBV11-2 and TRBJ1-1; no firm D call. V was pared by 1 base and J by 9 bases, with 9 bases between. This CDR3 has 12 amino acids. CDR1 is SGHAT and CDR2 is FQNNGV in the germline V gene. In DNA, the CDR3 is TGTGCCAGCAGCTTAGGTCTCCCGCAAGCTTTCTTT. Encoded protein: CASSLGLPQAFF.

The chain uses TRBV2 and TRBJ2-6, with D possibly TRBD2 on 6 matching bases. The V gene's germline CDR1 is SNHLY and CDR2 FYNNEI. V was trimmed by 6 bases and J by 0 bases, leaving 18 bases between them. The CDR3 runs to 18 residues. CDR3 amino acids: CASRGRGFTHSGANVLTF. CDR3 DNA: TGTGCCAGCAGGGGCCGGGGGTTCACACACTCTGGGGCCAACGTCCTGACTTTC.

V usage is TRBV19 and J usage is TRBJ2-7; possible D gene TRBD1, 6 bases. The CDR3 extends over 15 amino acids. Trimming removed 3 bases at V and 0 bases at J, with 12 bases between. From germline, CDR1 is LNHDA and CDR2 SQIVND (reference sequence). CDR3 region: CASSISQGNSYEQYF. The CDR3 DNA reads TGTGCCAGTAGTATCTCCCAGGGGAACTCCTACGAGCAGTACTTC.

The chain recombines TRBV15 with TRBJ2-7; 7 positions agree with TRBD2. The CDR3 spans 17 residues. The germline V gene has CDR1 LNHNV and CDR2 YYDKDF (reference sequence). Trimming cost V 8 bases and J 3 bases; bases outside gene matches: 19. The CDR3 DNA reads TGTGCCACCCGTGATTCTAGCGGAGTAGACATGCGCTACGAGCAGTACTTC. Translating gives CATRDSSGVDMRYEQYF.

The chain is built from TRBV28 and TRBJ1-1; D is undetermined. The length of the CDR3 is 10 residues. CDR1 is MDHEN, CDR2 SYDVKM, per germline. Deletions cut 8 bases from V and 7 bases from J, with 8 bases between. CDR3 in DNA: TGTGCCAGCTTTTACGGTGAAGCTTTCTTT. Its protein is CASFYGEAFF.

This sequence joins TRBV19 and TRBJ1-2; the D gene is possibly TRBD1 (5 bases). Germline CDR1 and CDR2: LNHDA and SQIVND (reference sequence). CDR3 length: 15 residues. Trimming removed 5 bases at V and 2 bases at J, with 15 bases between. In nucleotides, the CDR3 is TGTGCCAGTAGTTCACTACGATCAGGGAACTATGGCTACACCTTC. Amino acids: CASSSLRSGNYGYTF.

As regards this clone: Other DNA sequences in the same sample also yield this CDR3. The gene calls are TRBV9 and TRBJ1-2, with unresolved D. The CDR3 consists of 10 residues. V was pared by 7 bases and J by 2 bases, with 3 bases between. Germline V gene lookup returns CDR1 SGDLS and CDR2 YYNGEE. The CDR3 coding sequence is TGTGCCAGCGGGAACTATGGCTACACCTTC. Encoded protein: CASGNYGYTF.

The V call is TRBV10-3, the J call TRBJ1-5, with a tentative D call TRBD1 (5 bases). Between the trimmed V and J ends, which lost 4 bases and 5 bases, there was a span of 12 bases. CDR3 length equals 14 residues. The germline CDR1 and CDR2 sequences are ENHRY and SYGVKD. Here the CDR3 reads CAISAAQGDQPQHF. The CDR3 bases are TGTGCCATCAGTGCCGCCCAGGGAGATCAGCCCCAGCATTTT.

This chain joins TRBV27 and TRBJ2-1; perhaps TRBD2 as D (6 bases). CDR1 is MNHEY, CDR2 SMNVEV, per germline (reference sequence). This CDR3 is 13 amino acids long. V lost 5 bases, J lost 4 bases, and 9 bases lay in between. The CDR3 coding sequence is TGTGCCAGCAGTCGGGCGGGATACAATGAGCAGTTCTTC. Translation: CASSRAGYNEQFF.

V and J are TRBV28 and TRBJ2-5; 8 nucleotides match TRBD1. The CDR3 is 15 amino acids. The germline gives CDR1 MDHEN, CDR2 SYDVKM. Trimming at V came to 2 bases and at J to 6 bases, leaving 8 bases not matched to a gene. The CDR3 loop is CASSLQGQGLKTQYF. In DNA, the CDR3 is TGTGCCAGCAGTTTACAAGGACAGGGTCTTAAGACCCAGTACTTC. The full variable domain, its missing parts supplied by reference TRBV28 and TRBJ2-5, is DVKVTQSSRYLVKRTGEKVFLECVQDMDHENMFWYRQDPGLGLRLIYFSYDVKMKEKGDIPEGYSVSREKKERFSLILESASTNQTSMYLCASSLQGQGLKTQYFGPGTRLLVL.

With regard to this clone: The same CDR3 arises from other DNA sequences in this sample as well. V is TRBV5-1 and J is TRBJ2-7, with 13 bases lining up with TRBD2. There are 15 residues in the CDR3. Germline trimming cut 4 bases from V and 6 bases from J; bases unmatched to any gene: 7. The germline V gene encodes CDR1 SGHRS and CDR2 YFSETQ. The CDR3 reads CASSPGLAGEGEQYF. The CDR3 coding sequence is TGCGCCAGCAGCCCCGGACTAGCGGGAGAGGGCGAGCAGTACTTC.

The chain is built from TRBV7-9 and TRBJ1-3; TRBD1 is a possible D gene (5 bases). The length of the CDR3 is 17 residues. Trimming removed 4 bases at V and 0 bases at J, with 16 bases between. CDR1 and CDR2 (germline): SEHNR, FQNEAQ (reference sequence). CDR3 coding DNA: TGTGCCAGCAGCTCCCCCAAGGGACTGTCCTCTGGAAACACCATATATTTT. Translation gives CASSSPKGLSSGNTIYF.